A selection of T cell receptor beta chains follows, all from one sample in a study of T-cell reconstitution after alpha-beta-depleted transplantation in children. TCRdb re-called the PCR reads with MiXCR, one entry per CDR3 protein. The table records approximately 170,000 distinct CDR3 sequences, more than 9.5% of them present only once. Source: PBMCs, taken before TCRalphabeta/CD19-depleted stem cell transplant. The receptors shown here come from a boy aged 2 to 10 with acute myeloid leukemia, due to receive a stem cell transplant. CDR3s include the opening cysteine and the closing phenylalanine or tryptophan. A D gene is named only where the DNA matches it firmly. Clone size is not always given. Where it is, it says once, few, many or a class for expanded clones.

TRBJ2-6 TRBV5-1 TRBD1 many CASSETGVTGANVLTF TGCGCCAGCAGCGAAACAGGGGTGACCGGGGCCAACGTCCTGACTTTC
TRBJ2-3 TRBV4-1 TRBD2 many CASSQENDERDWLGDTQYF TGCGCCAGCAGCCAAGAAAATGATGAGCGGGATTGGCTTGGAGATACGCAGTATTTT
TRBJ1-1 TRBV12-3/TRBV12-4 TRBD1 many CASSPEGTVNTEAFF TGTGCCAGCAGTCCAGAGGGGACAGTGAACACTGAAGCTTTCTTT
TRBJ1-1 TRBV15 NA many CATSRDGFEDTEAFF TGTGCCACCAGCAGAGATGGGTTTGAGGACACTGAAGCTTTCTTT
TRBJ1-5 TRBV19 TRBD1 NA CASMGTGVYGNQPQHF TGTGCCAGTATGGGGACAGGGGTATATGGCAATCAGCCCCAGCATTTT
TRBJ1-5 TRBV2 NA many CASSEELNGGHDQPQHF TGTGCCAGCAGTGAAGAGTTGAATGGGGGGCACGATCAGCCCCAGCATTTT
TRBJ2-3 TRBV20-1 NA many CSAIWSPTDTQYF TGCAGTGCAATATGGAGTCCCACAGATACGCAGTATTTT
TRBJ1-1 TRBV6-5 NA many CASSLGPSGGTEAFF TGTGCCAGCAGCTTAGGACCGTCAGGTGGCACTGAAGCTTTCTTT
TRBJ2-1 TRBV12-3/TRBV12-4 TRBD2 many CASSRTSGSIYEQFF TGTGCCAGCAGCCGGACTAGCGGGTCCATCTATGAGCAGTTCTTC
TRBJ1-1 TRBV3-1 NA many CASSQPGRSTEAFF TGTGCCAGCAGCCAACCGGGCAGGAGCACTGAAGCTTTCTTT
TRBJ2-2 TRBV13 TRBD2 NA CASSPLPRGGYTGELFF TGTGCCAGCAGCCCCCTCCCCCGGGGGGGCTATACCGGGGAGCTGTTTTTT